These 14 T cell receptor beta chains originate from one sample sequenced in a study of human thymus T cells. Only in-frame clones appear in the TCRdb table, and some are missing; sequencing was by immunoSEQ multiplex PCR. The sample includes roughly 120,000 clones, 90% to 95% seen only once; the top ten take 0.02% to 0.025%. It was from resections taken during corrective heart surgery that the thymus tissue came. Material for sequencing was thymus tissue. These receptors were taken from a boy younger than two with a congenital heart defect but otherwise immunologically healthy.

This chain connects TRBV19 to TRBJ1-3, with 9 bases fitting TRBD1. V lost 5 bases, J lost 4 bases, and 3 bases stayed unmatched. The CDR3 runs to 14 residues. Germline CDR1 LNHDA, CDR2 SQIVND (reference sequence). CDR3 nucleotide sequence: TGTGCCAGTAGTCTCGGGACAGGGGGAAACACCATATATTTT. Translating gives CASSLGTGGNTIYF.

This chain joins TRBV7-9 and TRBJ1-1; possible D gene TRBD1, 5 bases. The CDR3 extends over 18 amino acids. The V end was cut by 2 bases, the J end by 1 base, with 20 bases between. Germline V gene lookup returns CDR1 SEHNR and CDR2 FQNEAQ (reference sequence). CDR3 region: CASSLKSILGRKNTEAFF. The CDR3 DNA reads TGTGCCAGCAGCTTAAAAAGCATCCTGGGACGAAAGAACACTGAAGCTTTCTTT.

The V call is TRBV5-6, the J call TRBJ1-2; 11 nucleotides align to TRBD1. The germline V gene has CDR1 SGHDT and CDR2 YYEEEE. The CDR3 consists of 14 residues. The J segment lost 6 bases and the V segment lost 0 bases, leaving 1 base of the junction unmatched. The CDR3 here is CASSLEGQGDGYTF. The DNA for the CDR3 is TGTGCCAGCAGCTTGGAGGGACAGGGGGATGGCTACACCTTC.

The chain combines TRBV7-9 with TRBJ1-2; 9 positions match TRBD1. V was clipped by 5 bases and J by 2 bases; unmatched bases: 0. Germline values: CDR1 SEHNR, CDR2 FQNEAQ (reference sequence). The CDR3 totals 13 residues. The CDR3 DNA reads TGTGCCAGCAGCGGACAGGGGAACTATGGCTACACCTTC. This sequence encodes CASSGQGNYGYTF.

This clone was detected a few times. CDR3 loop: CASSYLLRGNQPQHF. DNA for the CDR3: TGTGCCAGCAGTTACCTACTTCGGGGGAATCAGCCCCAGCATTTT. This chain joins TRBV6-5 and TRBJ1-5, with a weak D call TRBD1 (5 bases). Trimming removed 2 bases at V and 4 bases at J, with 12 bases between. CDR1 MNHEY and CDR2 SVGAGI come from the germline V gene. CDR3 size: 15 residues.

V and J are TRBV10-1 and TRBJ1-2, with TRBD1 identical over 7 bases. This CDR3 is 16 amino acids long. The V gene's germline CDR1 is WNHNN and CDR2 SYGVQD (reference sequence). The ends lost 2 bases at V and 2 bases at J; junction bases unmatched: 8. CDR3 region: CASSERWDSPNYGYTF. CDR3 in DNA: TGCGCCAGCAGTGAGAGATGGGACAGCCCAAACTATGGCTACACCTTC.

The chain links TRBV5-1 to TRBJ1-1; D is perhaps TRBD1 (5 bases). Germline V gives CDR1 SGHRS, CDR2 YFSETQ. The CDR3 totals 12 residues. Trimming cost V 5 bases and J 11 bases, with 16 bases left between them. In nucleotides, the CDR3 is TGCGCCAGCAGGTCCCAGGGATCAGAGGCTTTCTTT. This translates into CASRSQGSEAFF.

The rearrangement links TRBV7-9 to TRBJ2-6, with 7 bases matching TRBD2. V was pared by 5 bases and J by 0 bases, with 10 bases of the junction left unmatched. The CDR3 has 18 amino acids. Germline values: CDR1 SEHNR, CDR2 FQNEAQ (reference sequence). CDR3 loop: CASSPPSAGTSGANVLTF. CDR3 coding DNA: TGTGCCAGCAGCCCCCCCTCAGCGGGGACCTCTGGGGCCAACGTCCTGACTTTC.

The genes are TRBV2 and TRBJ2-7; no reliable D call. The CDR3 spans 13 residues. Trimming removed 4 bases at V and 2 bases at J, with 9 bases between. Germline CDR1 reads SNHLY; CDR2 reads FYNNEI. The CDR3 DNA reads TGTGCCAGCAGTGGAGGCCACGCCTACGAGCAGTACTTC. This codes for CASSGGHAYEQYF.

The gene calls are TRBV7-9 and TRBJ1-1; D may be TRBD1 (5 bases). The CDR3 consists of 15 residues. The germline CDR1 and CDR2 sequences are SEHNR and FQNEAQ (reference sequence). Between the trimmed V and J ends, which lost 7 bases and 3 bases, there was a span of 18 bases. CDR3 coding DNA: TGTGCCAGCACCCCGACGGGGGGAGGGGACACTGAAGCTTTCTTT. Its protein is CASTPTGGGDTEAFF.

CDR3 amino acids: CASSLDLGGYNEQFF. The CDR3, as DNA: TGTGCCAGCAGCTTAGATCTTGGAGGGTACAATGAGCAGTTCTTC. The chain recombines TRBV11-2 with TRBJ2-1; D possibly corresponds to TRBD2 (6 bases). Germline CDR1 and CDR2: SGHAT and FQNNGV. The ends were cut back, 0 bases at V and 4 bases at J, with 10 bases in the middle. The CDR3 consists of 15 residues.

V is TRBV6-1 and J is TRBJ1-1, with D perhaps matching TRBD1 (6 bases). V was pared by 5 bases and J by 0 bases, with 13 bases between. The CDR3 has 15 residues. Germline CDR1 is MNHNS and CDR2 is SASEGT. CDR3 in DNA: TGTGCCAGCAGTCCCCCCCGGGACATGAACACTGAAGCTTTCTTT. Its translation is CASSPPRDMNTEAFF.

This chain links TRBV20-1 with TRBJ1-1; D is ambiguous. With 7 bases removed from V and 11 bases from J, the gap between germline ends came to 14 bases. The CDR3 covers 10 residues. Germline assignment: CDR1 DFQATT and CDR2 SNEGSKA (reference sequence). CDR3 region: CSVVWGEAFF. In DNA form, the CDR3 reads TGCAGTGTTGTGTGGGGAGAGGCTTTCTTT.

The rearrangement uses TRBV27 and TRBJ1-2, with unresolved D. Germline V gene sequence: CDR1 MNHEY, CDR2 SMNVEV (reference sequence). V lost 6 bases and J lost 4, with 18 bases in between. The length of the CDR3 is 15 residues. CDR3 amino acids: CASSRNPPPPYGYTF. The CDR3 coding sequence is TGTGCCAGCAGCCGTAATCCCCCACCTCCCTATGGCTACACCTTC.